Described below is a single T cell receptor (beta chain) sequence and its context. Its specificity is not known. Since all of the isolated RNA was reverse transcribed, expressed TCRB transcripts were what got sequenced. Only in-frame clones appear in the TCRdb table, and some are missing; sequencing was by immunoSEQ multiplex PCR. The sample lists about 400,000 clones, around 13% seen once, with approximately 0.011% in the top ten. This sample was included in a study of beta chain features in type 1 diabetes. Germline V gives CDR1 MNHEY, CDR2 SVGAGI. This CDR3 spans 14 amino acids. V lost 5 bases and J lost 2, with 11 bases in between. Study findings and constraints: Shortening of TCRB CDR3s, moderate but significant, appeared in all four CD4+ subsets of Type 1 diabetes patients.

The source is a woman aged 18-29 years with type 1 diabetes. The chain employs TRBV6-5 and TRBJ2-3, with a tentative D call TRBD2 (5 bases). Sample: naive CD4+ T cells from blood. This CDR3 reads CASSLALYTDTQYF. The CDR3 nucleotides are TGTGCCAGCAGTCTAGCTCTGTACACAGATACGCAGTATTTT.